These 29 T cell receptor beta chains originate from one sample sequenced in a study of blood T cells in healthy people across ages. The authors ran a second PCR of about 7 to 11 cycles using a sample-barcoded 5' primer and a J-beta primer mix. MiXCR, run by TCRdb on the 5' RACE reads, gives a single entry per CDR3 protein. Of around 580,000 distinct CDR3 sequences in the sample, 40% to 50% are singletons; the top ten hold about 26%. Sequencing was done on a sample of blood. Receptor source: a man at least 80 years old in good health.

This clonotype has just a few counts. This chain connects TRBV27 to TRBJ2-4; D not resolved. The germline gives CDR1 MNHEY, CDR2 SMNVEV (reference sequence). V gave up 5 bases and J gave up 13 bases, with 15 bases separating them. The CDR3 runs 12 residues. CDR3 nucleotides: TGTGCCAGCAGTCGTAGGAGTGGAGAGCAGTACTTC. As protein: CASSRRSGEQYF.

The rearrangement links TRBV9 to TRBJ2-7; tentatively, D is TRBD1 or TRBD2 (5 bases each). This CDR3 spans 15 amino acids. Germline V gene data show CDR1 as SGDLS and CDR2 as YYNGEE. With 0 bases removed from V and 5 bases from J, the gap between germline ends came to 15 bases. The CDR3 bases are TGTGCCAGCAGCGTAGCTCGAGCAGGGACCCACGAGCAGTACTTC. Translated, it gives CASSVARAGTHEQYF.

V usage is TRBV5-6 and J usage is TRBJ2-1; TRBD2 might be the D (7 bases). Looked up from germline, CDR1 is SGHDT and CDR2 is YYEEEE. CDR3 length: 16 residues. The V gene lost 1 base and the J gene lost 9 bases, with 20 bases spanning the gap. The CDR3 DNA sequence: TGTGCCAGCAGCTTGAAAGGGGGGGCAGTGGGCAGTGAGCAGTTCTTC. Amino acids: CASSLKGGAVGSEQFF.

This clonotype was observed a handful of times. The V call is TRBV5-1, the J call TRBJ2-3; 10 bases match TRBD1. V was clipped by 4 bases and J by 6 bases; unmatched bases: 8. Germline CDR1 is SGHRS and CDR2 is YFSETQ. The CDR3 is made up of 15 amino acids. The CDR3 DNA is TGCGCCAGCAGCGGCGGAGGGACAGGGGAGGATACGCAGTATTTT. Translation: CASSGGGTGEDTQYF.

This clonotype was recorded only once. The V and J genes are TRBV9 and TRBJ1-6; D possibly corresponds to TRBD1 (6 bases). Germline CDR1 is SGDLS and CDR2 is YYNGEE. The length of the CDR3 is 15 residues. V lost 6 bases and J lost 10, with 20 bases in between. CDR3 loop: CASTSAPQGGSPLHF. CDR3 DNA sequence: TGTGCCAGCACCTCCGCCCCACAGGGCGGATCACCCCTCCACTTT.

J is TRBJ2-3 and V is TRBV20-1; D gene ambiguous. The germline V gene encodes CDR1 DFQATT and CDR2 SNEGSKA (reference sequence). The CDR3 is 15 amino acids. V shed 3 bases and J shed 2 bases, with 15 bases lying between them. The DNA of the CDR3 is TGCAGTGCTAGGTTCGGGCTTAGCTCCACAGATACGCAGTATTTT. The encoded protein is CSARFGLSSTDTQYF.

This clonotype was seen at least ten times. This chain links TRBV6-6 with TRBJ2-7; no reliable D call. V dropped 6 bases and J dropped 0 bases, with 12 bases sitting between them. CDR1 and CDR2 (germline): MNHNY, SVGAGI (reference sequence). CDR3 length equals 14 residues. In nucleotides, the CDR3 is TGTGCCAGCAGACCTGACGGTAGCTCCTACGAGCAGTACTTC. It codes for CASRPDGSSYEQYF.

V and J are TRBV6-6 and TRBJ1-1; TRBD1 aligns across 8 bases. Germline CDR1 is MNHNY and CDR2 is SVGAGI (reference sequence). Losses at the gene ends were 7 bases for V and 8 bases for J; bases not matched to a gene: 9. The CDR3 sequence is 13 residues long. CDR3 nucleotides: TGTGCCAGCAACCGGACAGGGTCTACCGAAGCTTTCTTT. Protein product: CASNRTGSTEAFF.

On this clonotype: An end of the junction does not agree with germline; a read error may underlie this. The V call is TRBV7-2, the J call TRBJ2-7, with D maybe TRBD2 (6 bases). Germline V gene data show CDR1 as SGHTA and CDR2 as FQGNSA. This CDR3 contains 14 residues. The DNA for the CDR3 is TGTGCCAGCAGCTTAGGAAGGGACTCCTACGAGCGGTACTTC. Protein product: CASSLGRDSYERYF.

This clonotype was seen a handful of times. The V call is TRBV7-8, the J call TRBJ2-7; 8 nucleotides align to TRBD1. This CDR3 has 15 amino acids. V shed 5 bases, J shed 3 bases, and the junction held 9 bases outside the gene matches. Germline V gives CDR1 SGHVS, CDR2 FQNEAQ. CDR3 sequence (DNA): TGTGCCAGCAGCCCTCGACAGGGGAGAAGCTACGAGCAGTACTTC. Its translation is CASSPRQGRSYEQYF.

The chain has TRBV4-3 and TRBJ2-1; no clear D. CDR1 is LGHNA, CDR2 YSLEER, per germline. Trimming took 0 bases from V and 8 from J, leaving 20 bases between them. The CDR3 spans 17 residues. The CDR3 loop reads CASSQESFGSPWDEQFF. Here the CDR3 DNA reads TGCGCCAGCAGCCAAGAGTCATTCGGGTCGCCATGGGATGAGCAGTTCTTC.

Worth noting for this clonotype: A read error may be the cause here, since a much bigger clone is one base away. The V gene is TRBV6-2 or TRBV6-3, the J gene TRBJ2-4; D remains unclear. Gene TRBJ2-7 matches the end of the DNA better, so the J call may be wrong. The CDR3 has 11 amino acids. Germline V gene data show CDR1 as MNHEY and CDR2 as SVGEGT. The CDR3 DNA reads as TGTGCCAGCAGTCACACCTACGAGCAGTACTTC. It translates to CASSHTYEQYF.

The V and J genes are TRBV14 and TRBJ1-2, with a weak D call TRBD1 (5 bases). The CDR3 is 13 residues long. Trimming cost V 5 bases and J 10 bases, with 17 bases left between them. The germline gives CDR1 SGHDN, CDR2 FVKESK. CDR3 DNA: TGTGCCAGCAGCGCAAGACAGTACGGAGACTACACCTTC. It translates to CASSARQYGDYTF.

The chain employs TRBV28 and TRBJ2-7; TRBD1 matches at 9 bases. J gave up 2 bases and V 6 bases, and 11 bases lay outside the gene matches. The CDR3 is 16 residues long. Germline values: CDR1 MDHEN, CDR2 SYDVKM. The CDR3 sequence: CASRTIIRDRAYEQYF. The CDR3 DNA sequence: TGTGCCAGCAGAACGATAATCCGGGACAGGGCCTACGAGCAGTACTTC.

This clonotype was seen only a few times. V and J are TRBV20-1 and TRBJ1-5; weak D call: TRBD1 (5 bases). V shed 6 bases and J shed 0 bases, with 18 bases lying between them. The CDR3 has 16 residues. Per germline, CDR1 DFQATT and CDR2 SNEGSKA (reference sequence). CDR3 region: CSATRGRQFSNQPQHF. CDR3 nucleotides: TGCAGTGCAACCCGGGGCAGACAGTTTAGCAATCAGCCCCAGCATTTT.

The chain carries TRBV7-9 and TRBJ2-3; TRBD2 aligns across 12 bases. The CDR3 consists of 16 residues. Germline-derived CDR1 and CDR2 are SEHNR and FQNEAQ (reference sequence). The V gene end was trimmed by 6 bases and the J gene end by 0 bases; junction bases not matched to a gene: 4. The CDR3 DNA sequence: TGTGCCAGCAGAAGGACTAGCGGGACTAGCACAGATACGCAGTATTTT. Translation: CASRRTSGTSTDTQYF. Full variable domain (remainder filled in from reference TRBV7-9 and TRBJ2-3): DTGVSQNPRHKITKRGQNVTFRCDPISEHNRLYWYRQTLGQGPEFLTYFQNEAQLEKSRLLSDRFSAERPKGSFSTLEIQRTEQGDSAMYLCASRRTSGTSTDTQYFGPGTRLTVL.

This clonotype was seen a handful of times. The V and J genes are TRBV24-1 and TRBJ2-1; 9 positions agree with TRBD2. The J segment lost 2 bases and the V segment lost 4 bases, leaving 8 bases of the junction unmatched. The germline V gene encodes CDR1 KGHDR and CDR2 SFDVKD. The CDR3 runs 17 residues. CDR3 protein: CATSEDSGRDPYNEQFF. CDR3 in DNA: TGTGCCACCAGTGAAGATAGCGGGAGAGATCCCTACAATGAGCAGTTCTTC.

The chain combines TRBV4-2 with TRBJ2-5; tentatively, D is TRBD2 (6 bases). The germline gives CDR1 LGHNA, CDR2 YNFKEQ. V lost 0 bases and J 5 bases, leaving 13 bases between the germline ends. CDR3 length equals 15 residues. CDR3 DNA sequence: TGTGCCAGCAGCCAAGAGCGGGGCGTGTTGGAGACCCAGTACTTC. It translates to CASSQERGVLETQYF.

The chain employs TRBV27 and TRBJ2-6; D is perhaps TRBD2 (6 bases). The CDR3 totals 19 residues. Germline V gene data show CDR1 as MNHEY and CDR2 as SMNVEV (reference sequence). V was pared by 7 bases and J by 3 bases, with 25 bases between. This chain's CDR3 is CASKTGVGGVPGGANVLTF. The CDR3 DNA sequence: TGTGCCAGCAAAACTGGGGTCGGGGGAGTGCCGGGTGGGGCCAACGTCCTGACTTTC. Complete variable domain (other parts from reference TRBV27 and TRBJ2-6): EAQVTQNPRYLITVTGKKLTVTCSQNMNHEYMSWYRQDPGLGLRQIYYSMNVEVTDKGDVPEGYKVSRKEKRNFPLILESPSPNQTSLYFCASKTGVGGVPGGANVLTFGAGSRLTVL.

CDR3 in DNA: TGTGCCATCAGTGAAGGTAGCGGAGACTCCTACAATGAGCAGTTCTTC. It encodes CAISEGSGDSYNEQFF. V and J are TRBV10-3 and TRBJ2-1, with D possibly being TRBD2 (6 bases). The V gene's germline CDR1 is ENHRY and CDR2 SYGVKD. Deletions cut 3 bases from V and 0 bases from J, with 12 bases between. CDR3 length: 16 amino acids.

This clonotype appeared a single time. CDR3 in amino acids: CASIGGVKDNEQFF. CDR3 DNA sequence: TGTGCCAGCATTGGGGGGGTCAAGGACAATGAGCAGTTCTTC. The chain has TRBV27 and TRBJ2-1; 7 bases map to TRBD2. The CDR3 consists of 14 residues. With 7 bases clipped from V and 5 bases from J, the junction kept 8 bases outside the gene matches. The germline V gene has CDR1 MNHEY and CDR2 SMNVEV (reference sequence).

J is TRBJ1-2 and V is TRBV12-3 or TRBV12-4, with D perhaps TRBD1 (5 bases). Trimming took 4 bases from V and 5 from J, leaving 20 bases between them. The CDR3 has 16 amino acids. CDR3 sequence (DNA): TGTGCCAGCAGTTCCATCAGGGTTGAAGGGACTTATGGCTACACCTTC. Encoded protein: CASSSIRVEGTYGYTF.

This chain uses TRBV7-3 with TRBJ2-7; D tentatively fits TRBD1 or TRBD2 (5 bases each). Germline V gene data show CDR1 as SGHTA and CDR2 as FQGTGA. Trimming left V 2 bases short and J 7 bases short, with 12 bases between. The CDR3 totals 13 residues. CDR3 DNA sequence: TGTGCCAGCAGCTTAGACTTGTGGGGGGAGCAGTACTTC. Residues: CASSLDLWGEQYF.

The V gene is TRBV18, the J gene TRBJ2-7, with 12 positions matching TRBD2. Matching the DNA end better, TRBJ2-5 makes the J call doubtful. CDR1 is KGHSH, CDR2 LQKENI, per germline. CDR3 length equals 16 residues. The CDR3 nucleotides are TGTGCCAGCTCACCACGGCTGACTAGCGGGAGAGAGACCCAGTACTTC. Protein sequence: CASSPRLTSGRETQYF.

The V call is TRBV2, the J call TRBJ2-7, with TRBD1 matching over 10 bases. This CDR3 spans 15 amino acids. Germline V gene sequence: CDR1 SNHLY, CDR2 FYNNEI. The CDR3 DNA is TGTACCACTTATCAACCCGGACAGGGGGCCTACGAGCAGTACTTC. This gives the protein CTTYQPGQGAYEQYF.

The gene calls are TRBV7-2 and TRBJ2-3, with TRBD1 matching over 9 bases. With V trimmed by 0 bases and J by 6 bases, 7 bases remained unmatched. CDR1 is SGHTA, CDR2 FQGNSA, per germline. The length of the CDR3 is 16 residues. The CDR3 loop is CASSLAGQGNADTQYF. In nucleotides, the CDR3 is TGTGCCAGCAGCTTAGCGGGACAGGGAAACGCGGATACGCAGTATTTT.

There are a few counts of this clonotype. This chain connects TRBV7-2 to TRBJ2-3; 7 nucleotides agree with TRBD2. Unmatched junction bases numbered 6, after V lost 0 bases and J lost 0 bases. Germline V gives CDR1 SGHTA, CDR2 FQGNSA. This CDR3 has 17 residues. CDR3 nucleotides: TGTGCCAGCAGCTTAGCCGAGCGGGGTATGAGCACAGATACGCAGTATTTT. Amino acid sequence: CASSLAERGMSTDTQYF.

This chain uses TRBV7-9 with TRBJ2-5; D ambiguous. The CDR3 runs to 14 residues. Germline CDR1 SEHNR, CDR2 FQNEAQ (reference sequence). Trimming took 4 bases from V and 2 from J, leaving 11 bases between them. The CDR3 protein is CASSSILQQETQYF. CDR3 bases: TGTGCCAGCAGCTCTATTCTTCAACAAGAGACCCAGTACTTC. The entire variable domain, with the rest obtained from reference TRBV7-9 and TRBJ2-5, is as follows: DTGVSQNPRHKITKRGQNVTFRCDPISEHNRLYWYRQTLGQGPEFLTYFQNEAQLEKSRLLSDRFSAERPKGSFSTLEIQRTEQGDSAMYLCASSSILQQETQYFGPGTRLLVL.

This clonotype showed up just a few times. The CDR3 region is CASSLWTSEILQPYQETQYF. The DNA of the CDR3 is TGCGCCAGCAGCTTATGGACTAGCGAGATTTTGCAGCCCTATCAAGAGACCCAGTACTTC. The chain employs TRBV5-1 and TRBJ2-5, with 9 bases fitting TRBD2. The CDR3 has 20 amino acids. Germline CDR1 is SGHRS and CDR2 is YFSETQ. V was pared by 2 bases and J by 2 bases, with 19 bases of the junction left unmatched.